This TCR beta chain was documented in a study of T cells in Graves' hyperthyroidism and ophthalmopathy (dated by TCRdb to the late 2010s). Regarding the complete study: Peripheral blood was collected at initial diagnosis, before any treatment. A discovery cohort of about a hundred patients, approximately 44 with Graves' ophthalmopathy and 55 to 60 with stable Graves' hyperthyroidism, was used to find distinguishing TCR V-J signatures. Prospective prediction of ophthalmopathy was tested in an independent validation cohort of under 20 hyperthyroidism patients and 17 patients who later progressed to ophthalmopathy. The 100 discovery patients were divided at random into training and test sets in a 7:3 ratio. In about 6 Graves' hyperthyroidism patients, the study also compared T-cell repertoires from thyroid tissue with T-cell repertoires from blood. Following sampling, methimazole starting at 30 mg daily was given to hyperthyroidism patients, and high-dose intravenous methylprednisolone was given to ophthalmopathy patients. The paper reports TCR Vbeta CDR3 sequencing of 140 or so peripheral blood samples: around 45 ophthalmopathy, fewer than 85 hyperthyroidism and around 17 progressor patients. What the authors observed across the whole study: Most expanded thyroid clonotypes (frequency above 0.001) were also detected in blood, suggesting blood repertoires may reflect thyroid immune responses. A model built on a 13 V-J signature distinguished ophthalmopathy from stable hyperthyroidism, reaching about 89% sensitivity and about 81% specificity in cross-validation and 80%/75% in testing. No statistical method was used to set the sample size in advance, and investigators knew the group allocation. In validation, the model predicted progression to ophthalmopathy with 55% to 71% sensitivity and around 72% specificity, a median of about 6.7 months before onset.

The TCR beta CDR3 regions were amplified from RNA transcripts. The first round of RT-PCR for the TCR CDR3 was performed with the HTBI primer set and the Qiagen OneStep RT-PCR kit. Libraries were constructed in a second round of multiplex PCR, after which size selection and purification were performed. The libraries were sequenced on an Illumina HiSeq2000 using paired-end 100 bp reads. The source study handled its data this way. SOAPnuke was used to process the raw data, removing reads that contained adapters or uncalled bases, had a mean Phred below 15, or lacked an exact match to the constant primer or identifier. COPE v1.2.5 was used to merge the high-quality paired reads, and each unique nucleotide sequence was defined as a clonotype. MiTCR v1.1 was used to align the clonotypes against IMGT TRBV, TRBD and TRBJ reference segments. Analysis was restricted to V-J combinations with a frequency above 0.0001, which covered 98% to 99.2% of repertoires. The TCS score was defined as the ratio of F50 (clonal expansion) to E x V (chaos), calculated using BLOSUM62-based TCRdist between CDR3 peptides within each V-J. Welch's t-statistics and random forest reduced 500 to 650 V-J features to around 14, which were used in a naive Bayes classifier (R e1071). The similarity between thyroid and blood repertoires was quantified using the Morisita-Horn index. The raw public reads went through TCRdb reprocessing: fastp at Q25, MiXCR clone calling, in-frame beta chains kept. Rows are combined by CDR3 protein, so each entry shows the most common genes and DNA. In this record, the V and J calls reflect TCRdb's handling and not the investigators' own analysis. The sample yields fewer than 650,000 distinct CDR3 sequences; roughly 14% were counted once. Clones ranked in the top ten supply around 4.1% of the sample.

CDR3 length: 16 amino acids, cysteine to phenylalanine. Kept here is only the CDR3 DNA, which spans 48 bases and is read in frame from base 1. For CDR1 and CDR2, the germline V gene lists SNHLY and FYNNEI. The germline ends are 15 bases apart after V is trimmed by 4 bases and J by 2 bases. In the ophthalmopathy patients, disease was moderately to severely active, with a Clinical Activity Score of 3 or more, a NOSPECS grade of 4 or more, and a duration of less than 3 months. Any patient with an uncontrolled infection, another autoimmune disease, pregnancy or lactation was excluded. Diagnoses relied on clinical symptoms, serum thyroxine and TRAb, thyroid ultrasound and orbital computed tomography. PBMCs were separated from 10 ml of fresh peripheral blood using Ficoll-Paque density gradient centrifugation. Total RNA was extracted using Trizol reagent, and RNA quality was assessed on an Agilent 2100 Bioanalyzer.

As for this clonotype: What antigen it recognizes has not been identified. Nothing much larger sits one base from this clone, and base qualities are not available.

Recombination joined TRBV2 with TRBJ1-3; TRBD1 is a possible D gene, resting on 5 matching bases. This clonotype originated in a woman in her 40s with Graves' ophthalmopathy. Sample: blood. The nucleotides are TGTGCCAGCAGTGGGTCACGGAGGGACCCTGGAAACACCATATATTTT. It codes for CASSGSRRDPGNTIYF.